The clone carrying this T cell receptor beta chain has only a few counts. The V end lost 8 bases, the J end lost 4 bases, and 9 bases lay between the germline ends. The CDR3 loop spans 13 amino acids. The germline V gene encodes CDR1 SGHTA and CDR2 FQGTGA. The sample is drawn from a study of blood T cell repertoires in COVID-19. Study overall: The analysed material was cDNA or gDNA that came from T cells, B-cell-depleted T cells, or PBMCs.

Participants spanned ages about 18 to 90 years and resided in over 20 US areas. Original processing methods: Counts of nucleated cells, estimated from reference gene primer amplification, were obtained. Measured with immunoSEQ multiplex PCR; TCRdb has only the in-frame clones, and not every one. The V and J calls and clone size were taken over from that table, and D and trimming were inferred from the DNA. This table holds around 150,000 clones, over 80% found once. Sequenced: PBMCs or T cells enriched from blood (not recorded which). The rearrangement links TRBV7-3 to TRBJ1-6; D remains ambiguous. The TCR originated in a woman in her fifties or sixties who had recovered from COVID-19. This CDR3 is CASGEVYNSPLHF. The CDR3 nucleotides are TGTGCCAGCGGAGAAGTGTATAATTCACCCCTCCACTTT. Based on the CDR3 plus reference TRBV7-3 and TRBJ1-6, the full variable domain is GAGVSQTPSNKVTEKGKYVELRCDPISGHTALYWYRQSLGQGPEFLIYFQGTGAADDSGLPNDRFFAVRPEGSVSTLKIQRTERGDSAVYLCASGEVYNSPLHFGNGTRLTVT.